The 31 T cell receptor beta chains below were found in one sample sequenced in a study of brain T cells in children with intractable seizures (dated by TCRdb to the early 2020s). Library construction relied on the immunoSEQ multiplex PCR assay. TCRdb re-hosts the immuneACCESS table, in-frame sequences only. Its copies lack some clones; in the studies checked, an unresolved V gene accounts for under half of them, and the cause for the rest is not known. The sample table lists 95,000 to 120,000 clones, 94% of them with a count of one. About 3.8% of the sample is held by the ten biggest clonotypes. The time point label of this sample denotes: resected brain tissue, or blood drawn just prior to surgery. Sequenced material: peripheral blood, taken at surgery. Receptors originate from a boy younger than two with hemimegalencephaly and intractable seizures.

V gene TRBV6-2 or TRBV6-3 combines with J gene TRBJ2-7, with TRBD2 matching over 11 bases. Trimming removed 3 bases from V and 5 bases from J; junction bases left unmatched: 18. CDR3 length: 19 amino acids. Germline V CDR1 and CDR2: MNHEY, SVGEGT. CDR3 DNA: TGTGCCAGCAGTTATCCACTAGCGGGAGATAGGTTCGTCCATAACGAGCAGTACTTC. Its protein is CASSYPLAGDRFVHNEQYF.

CDR3 residues: CASSLVVSGSNEQFF. CDR3 coding DNA: TGTGCCAGCAGCTTAGTTGTCAGCGGGAGTAATGAGCAGTTCTTC. The gene calls are TRBV11-3 and TRBJ2-1; 8 bases map to TRBD2. Trimming took 1 base from V and 7 from J; bases not matched to a gene: 6. This CDR3 has 15 amino acids. The germline V gene encodes CDR1 SGHNT and CDR2 YENEEA.

The chain has TRBV5-4 and TRBJ1-4; D unclear. The germline V gene encodes CDR1 SGHNT and CDR2 YYREEE (reference sequence). The CDR3 runs to 14 residues. V lost 5 bases, J lost 7 bases, and 15 bases lay in between. The CDR3 sequence is CASSSGGSGEKLFF. The CDR3 DNA sequence: TGTGCCAGCAGTTCCGGTGGGTCTGGTGAAAAACTGTTTTTT. The full variable domain, its missing parts supplied by reference TRBV5-4 and TRBJ1-4, is ETGVTQSPTHLIKTRGQQVTLRCSSQSGHNTVSWYQQALGQGPQFIFQYYREEENGRGNFPPRFSGLQFPNYSSELNVNALELDDSALYLCASSSGGSGEKLFFGSGTQLSVL.

This clone was recorded only once. The gene calls are TRBV9 and TRBJ2-2; D not resolved. The CDR3 loop spans 13 amino acids. The V gene's germline CDR1 is SGDLS and CDR2 YYNGEE. The V gene lost 3 bases and the J gene lost 6 bases, with 9 bases spanning the gap. CDR3 in amino acids: CASSAPPAGELFF. The CDR3, as DNA: TGTGCCAGCAGCGCTCCCCCGGCCGGGGAGCTGTTTTTT.

The chain couples TRBV18 to TRBJ1-2; a weak D match, TRBD1 (6 bases). CDR1 is KGHSH, CDR2 LQKENI, per germline. V shed 1 base and J shed 3 bases, with 9 bases lying between them. The CDR3 has 14 amino acids. The CDR3, as DNA: TGTGCCAGCTCACCACAGTCAGGGGACTATGGCTACACCTTC. Translating it yields CASSPQSGDYGYTF.

This clone came up once. This rearrangement joins TRBV28 to TRBJ2-2; no clear D. The germline V gene encodes CDR1 MDHEN and CDR2 SYDVKM. The CDR3 contains 14 residues. Trimming stripped 4 bases from V and 0 bases from J, with 6 bases between. Here the CDR3 DNA reads TGTGCCAGCAGTTATGGTGCGAACACCGGGGAGCTGTTTTTT. It codes for CASSYGANTGELFF.

The genes are TRBV2 and TRBJ2-3, with D possibly matching TRBD1 (7 bases). The length of the CDR3 is 15 residues. Germline CDR1 reads SNHLY; CDR2 reads FYNNEI. V lost 9 bases and J lost 0, with 16 bases in between. The CDR3 is CASTQGGQSTDTQYF. CDR3 in DNA: TGTGCCAGTACCCAGGGGGGACAGAGCACAGATACGCAGTATTTT.

The chain links TRBV27 to TRBJ1-1; TRBD1 is a possible D gene (6 bases). The V gene lost 2 bases and the J gene lost 5 bases, with 15 bases spanning the gap. From germline, CDR1 is MNHEY and CDR2 SMNVEV (reference sequence). This CDR3 contains 15 residues. This CDR3 reads CASSLTGHWGTEAFF. The DNA of the CDR3 is TGTGCCAGCAGTTTAACGGGACACTGGGGAACTGAAGCTTTCTTT.

The genes are TRBV5-1 and TRBJ1-1, with D hard to call. Germline V lookup: CDR1 SGHRS, CDR2 YFSETQ. The CDR3 sequence is 15 residues long. Trimming removed 2 bases at V and 2 bases at J, with 13 bases between. CDR3 in amino acids: CASSFRLIGNTEAFF. CDR3 coding DNA: TGCGCCAGCAGCTTTAGGCTAATTGGAAACACTGAAGCTTTCTTT. The entire variable domain, with the rest obtained from reference TRBV5-1 and TRBJ1-1, is as follows: KAGVTQTPRYLIKTRGQQVTLSCSPISGHRSVSWYQQTPGQGLQFLFEYFSETQRNKGNFPGRFSGRQFSNSRSEMNVSTLELGDSALYLCASSFRLIGNTEAFFGQGTRLTVV.

DNA for the CDR3: TGCGCCAGCAGCTTGCGGGGGTATAATTCACCCCTCCACTTT. Residues: CASSLRGYNSPLHF. The rearrangement uses TRBV5-1 and TRBJ1-6; D possibly corresponds to TRBD1 (5 bases). Germline V gives CDR1 SGHRS, CDR2 YFSETQ. Trimming took 1 base from V and 4 from J, leaving 6 bases between them. The CDR3 is 14 amino acids.

The chain joins TRBV9 to TRBJ2-7; D gene unclear. The CDR3 runs 15 residues. Germline loops: CDR1 SGDLS, CDR2 YYNGEE. V shed 0 bases and J shed 7 bases, with 17 bases lying between them. In nucleotides, the CDR3 is TGTGCCAGCAGCGTAGATGCGTCTATATTGAGGGAGCAGTACTTC. It translates to CASSVDASILREQYF.

The chain's CDR3 is CASSTFSYNEQFF. CDR3 in DNA: TGTGCCAGCAGTACGTTCTCCTACAATGAGCAGTTCTTC. V usage is TRBV6-5 and J usage is TRBJ2-1; D gene unclear. CDR1 is MNHEY, CDR2 SVGAGI, per germline. The germline V and J ends were trimmed by 5 bases and 0 bases, with 5 bases remaining between them. The CDR3 loop spans 13 amino acids.

This chain connects TRBV19 to TRBJ2-5; D unclear. Trimming shortened V by 3 bases and J by 5 bases, and 22 bases separated the two germline ends. CDR3 size: 17 residues. The germline V gene has CDR1 LNHDA and CDR2 SQIVND (reference sequence). The CDR3 DNA sequence: TGTGCCAGTAGTATGTTGGGGTCCGCCGGCGGATTTGAGACCCAGTACTTC. This gives the protein CASSMLGSAGGFETQYF.

The chain combines TRBV6-5 with TRBJ2-6; possibly TRBD1 or TRBD2 for D (5 bases each). The CDR3 covers 16 residues. With 1 base removed from V and 1 base from J, the gap between germline ends came to 8 bases. The germline V gene has CDR1 MNHEY and CDR2 SVGAGI. CDR3 protein: CASSYWGGSGANVLTF. As DNA, the CDR3 is TGTGCCAGCAGTTACTGGGGCGGGTCTGGGGCCAACGTCCTGACTTTC.

The CDR3 sequence: CASSIPRGQPQHF. The CDR3 region has the DNA TGTGCCAGTAGTATCCCGAGGGGACAGCCCCAGCATTTT. This chain links TRBV19 with TRBJ1-5; D may be TRBD1 (5 bases). The V gene lost 3 bases and the J gene lost 7 bases, with 10 bases spanning the gap. CDR3 length equals 13 residues. Germline loops: CDR1 LNHDA, CDR2 SQIVND (reference sequence). The full variable domain, completed using reference TRBV19 and TRBJ1-5, is DGGITQSPKYLFRKEGQNVTLSCEQNLNHDAMYWYRQDPGQGLRLIYYSQIVNDFQKGDIAEGYSVSREKKESFPLTVTSAQKNPTAFYLCASSIPRGQPQHFGDGTRLSIL.

This clone appeared a single time. The DNA of the CDR3 is TGTGCCAGCAGCCAAGGTAGACTCTACGAGCAGTACTTC. Protein: CASSQGRLYEQYF. The chain recombines TRBV4-2 with TRBJ2-7; D is unresolved. CDR3 size: 13 residues. Germline loops: CDR1 LGHNA, CDR2 YNFKEQ. Trimming removed 1 base from V and 3 bases from J, with 7 bases in between.

The chain has TRBV11-2 and TRBJ1-1; D is unresolved. The CDR3 contains 14 residues. CDR1 and CDR2 (germline): SGHAT, FQNNGV. The V end was cut by 0 bases, the J end by 5 bases, with 10 bases between. CDR3 sequence (DNA): TGTGCCAGCAGCTTAGACCCCGGGATAACTGAAGCTTTCTTT. Its protein product is CASSLDPGITEAFF.

This chain uses TRBV24-1 with TRBJ2-3; D possibly matches TRBD1 or TRBD2 (5 bases each). The ends were cut back, 8 bases at V and 3 bases at J, with 11 bases in the middle. The CDR3 extends over 13 amino acids. The germline gives CDR1 KGHDR, CDR2 SFDVKD. The CDR3 sequence: CATKGTGTDTQYF. The CDR3 coding sequence is TGTGCCACCAAAGGGACGGGGACAGATACGCAGTATTTT.

The genes are TRBV29-1 and TRBJ2-2; TRBD1 agrees at 8 bases. CDR1 SQVTM and CDR2 ANQGSEA come from the germline V gene. The V segment lost 4 bases and the J segment 3 bases; nucleotides outside the gene matches: 1. CDR3 length: 13 amino acids. CDR3 sequence: CSVAGGDTGELFF. In DNA, the CDR3 is TGCAGCGTTGCAGGGGGCGACACCGGGGAGCTGTTTTTT.

This rearrangement joins TRBV28 to TRBJ2-7; D is undetermined. The CDR3 totals 13 residues. The germline V gene has CDR1 MDHEN and CDR2 SYDVKM. The ends were cut back, 6 bases at V and 2 bases at J, with 11 bases in the middle. The CDR3 spells CASRPTVTYEQYF. The CDR3, as DNA: TGTGCCAGCAGACCCACAGTTACCTACGAGCAGTACTTC.

The chain couples TRBV7-9 to TRBJ2-7, with a weak D call TRBD2 (6 bases). The CDR3 contains 14 residues. Germline lookup yields CDR1 SEHNR and CDR2 FQNEAQ (reference sequence). The V end was cut by 6 bases, the J end by 0 bases, with 12 bases between. CDR3 in amino acids: CASSPRDSSYEQYF. The DNA of the CDR3 is TGTGCCAGCAGTCCCCGGGACTCCTCCTACGAGCAGTACTTC. Full variable domain (remainder filled in from reference TRBV7-9 and TRBJ2-7): DTGVSQNPRHKITKRGQNVTFRCDPISEHNRLYWYRQTLGQGPEFLTYFQNEAQLEKSRLLSDRFSAERPKGSFSTLEIQRTEQGDSAMYLCASSPRDSSYEQYFGPGTRLTVT.

The V gene is TRBV7-3, the J gene TRBJ1-1; 7 bases fit TRBD1. This CDR3 contains 13 residues. Germline V lookup: CDR1 SGHTA, CDR2 FQGTGA. J was trimmed by 7 bases and V by 2 bases; bases with no gene match: 4. CDR3 loop: CASSLGAGGEAFF. The CDR3 DNA follows: TGTGCCAGCAGCTTAGGGGCAGGGGGTGAAGCTTTCTTT.

The chain uses TRBV18 and TRBJ1-3; D not certain. Between the trimmed V and J ends, which lost 0 bases and 1 base, there was a span of 7 bases. The CDR3 consists of 15 residues. CDR1 and CDR2 from the germline V gene are KGHSH and LQKENI. The DNA of the CDR3 is TGTGCCAGCTCACCACCGTCCCTATCTGGAAACACCATATATTTT. Residues: CASSPPSLSGNTIYF.

The chain combines TRBV5-6 with TRBJ2-3; 8 bases are shared with TRBD2. Germline V gene data show CDR1 as SGHDT and CDR2 as YYEEEE. The ends lost 0 bases at V and 6 bases at J; junction bases unmatched: 6. The CDR3 spans 15 residues. CDR3: CASSLGREGRDTQYF. The CDR3 coding sequence is TGTGCCAGCAGCTTGGGACGGGAGGGCCGGGATACGCAGTATTTT.

The rearrangement joins TRBV19 to TRBJ2-3, with 9 bases that match TRBD2. The CDR3 is made up of 15 amino acids. Trimming removed 2 bases from V and 0 bases from J; junction bases left unmatched: 0. Germline values: CDR1 LNHDA, CDR2 SQIVND (reference sequence). The DNA for the CDR3 is TGTGCCAGTAGTATAACTAGCGGGAGCACAGATACGCAGTATTTT. It yields the protein CASSITSGSTDTQYF.

This clone turned up a few times. V usage is TRBV9 and J usage is TRBJ1-2; 9 nucleotides line up with TRBD1. Unmatched junction bases numbered 9, after V lost 3 bases and J lost 3 bases. The CDR3 totals 16 residues. The germline V gene encodes CDR1 SGDLS and CDR2 YYNGEE. The CDR3 nucleotides are TGTGCCAGCAGCGGTCCCCTACAGGGGGCGTACTATGGCTACACCTTC. This encodes CASSGPLQGAYYGYTF.

This clone showed up just once. The chain has TRBV11-2 and TRBJ2-2; 11 bases line up with TRBD2. V was pared by 1 base and J by 5 bases, with 6 bases of the junction left unmatched. CDR1 and CDR2 from the germline V gene are SGHAT and FQNNGV. The CDR3 runs to 17 residues. CDR3 loop: CASSLGTSGRRTGELFF. CDR3 DNA sequence: TGTGCCAGCAGCTTAGGAACTAGCGGGAGAAGAACCGGGGAGCTGTTTTTT.

The chain carries TRBV4-1 and TRBJ1-2, with TRBD1 matching over 7 bases. Looked up from germline, CDR1 is MGHRA and CDR2 is YSYEKL. The CDR3 is 14 residues long. Trimming at V came to 2 bases and at J to 4 bases, leaving 4 bases not matched to a gene. DNA for the CDR3: TGCGCCAGCAGCCAACCCGGGACAGTCTATGGCTACACCTTC. Translating it yields CASSQPGTVYGYTF.

This clone was seen just once. The CDR3: CASSEFGSGRAYNEQFF. The CDR3 region has the DNA TGTGCCAGCAGTGAATTCGGTAGCGGGAGGGCCTACAATGAGCAGTTCTTC. The chain couples TRBV25-1 to TRBJ2-1; 11 positions agree with TRBD2. CDR3 length: 17 amino acids. Germline CDR1 is MGHDK and CDR2 is SYGVNS. Germline trimming cut 1 base from V and 2 bases from J; bases unmatched to any gene: 4.

CDR3 in DNA: TGCGCCAGCAGCTTACGGGCCTACAATGAGCAGTTCTTC. Protein: CASSLRAYNEQFF. The V and J genes are TRBV5-1 and TRBJ2-1, with D uncertain. Germline lookup yields CDR1 SGHRS and CDR2 YFSETQ. The ends were cut back, 2 bases at V and 2 bases at J, with 5 bases in the middle. This CDR3 region has 13 residues.

This rearrangement joins TRBV7-2 to TRBJ1-5; TRBD1 might be the D (5 bases). This CDR3 spans 16 amino acids. The ends were cut back, 8 bases at V and 2 bases at J, with 19 bases in the middle. Germline assignment: CDR1 SGHTA and CDR2 FQGNSA. CDR3 DNA: TGTGCCAGCCAAACCCGGGTAGGGGCCGGCAATCAGCCCCAGCATTTT. Protein product: CASQTRVGAGNQPQHF.